This TCR beta chain was captured by sequencing in a study of T cell responses to AZD1222 COVID-19 vaccine. This clone came up a few times. Sequencing used immunoSEQ multiplex PCR; TCRdb keeps in-frame clones, though not all of them. The sample yields 40,000 to 55,000 clones, roughly 80% seen once. The CDR3 covers 15 residues. Germline V gives CDR1 MNHNY, CDR2 SVGAGI (reference sequence). The V gene end was trimmed by 5 bases and the J gene end by 5 bases; junction bases not matched to a gene: 10. This receptor was identified in an adult in good health. The input for sequencing was peripheral blood, taken on day 0 of AZD1222 vaccination. The rearrangement links TRBV6-6 to TRBJ1-2, with 8 bases aligning to TRBD1. As DNA, the CDR3 is TGTGCCAGCAGTGGTGCCGGGACAGGAACATATGGCTACACCTTC. This sequence encodes CASSGAGTGTYGYTF.